These 30 T cell receptor beta chains share one sample of origin, sequenced in a study of post-analysis software for immune sequencing data. General observations from the study: Elevated frequency relative to controls characterized several TRBV segments in patients, TRBV5-6, TRBV5-1 and TRBV20-1 among them.

These receptors' targets are unknown. Unique-molecular-identifier-tagged TCR beta cDNA libraries were used. A single record per CDR3 protein comes from TCRdb applying MiXCR to the PCR reads. In the table there are roughly 180,000 distinct CDR3 sequences, about 32% of which are singletons. Material for sequencing was blood. The source is a girl under 18 with multiple sclerosis.

The sample holds a few counts of this clonotype. The junction and the germline gene differ at one end; a read error may be behind it. CDR3 sequence: CASTQKGWYSSPLHF. CDR3 coding DNA: TGTGCCAGCACCCAAAAGGGGTGGTATAGTTCACCCCTCCACTTT. The chain recombines TRBV28 with TRBJ1-6; D is perhaps TRBD1 (5 bases). The CDR3 is 15 residues long. In germline, CDR1 is MDHEN, CDR2 SYDVKM.

The V and J genes are TRBV11-2 and TRBJ1-1; no definite D call. CDR3 length equals 15 residues. CDR1 SGHAT and CDR2 FQNNGV come from the germline V gene. The ends were cut back, 0 bases at V and 1 base at J, with 9 bases in the middle. CDR3 sequence (DNA): TGTGCCAGCAGCTTAGAGGGCGGGAGGAACACTGAAGCTTTCTTT. Translated, it gives CASSLEGGRNTEAFF.

This clonotype was picked up a small number of times. CDR3 residues: CASSVDPRLAKNIQYF. For the CDR3, the DNA is TGTGCCAGCAGCGTAGATCCCCGACTAGCCAAAAACATTCAGTACTTC. The V call is TRBV9, the J call TRBJ2-4, with D hard to call. Germline values: CDR1 SGDLS, CDR2 YYNGEE. There are 16 residues in the CDR3. V gave up 0 bases and J gave up 0 bases, with 10 bases separating them.

About this clonotype itself: This could be a read error, since a much larger clone is one nucleotide away. The gene calls are TRBV28 and TRBJ2-7, with 10 bases fitting TRBD2. With 5 bases clipped from V and 7 bases from J, the junction kept 8 bases outside the gene matches. Germline V gives CDR1 MDHEN, CDR2 SYDVKM. The CDR3 runs to 14 residues. This chain's CDR3 is CASSPRTSGHEQYF. The CDR3 nucleotides read TGTGCCAGCAGTCCGCGGACTAGCGGCCATGAGCAGTACTTC.

This clonotype was observed at least ten times. The chain combines TRBV6-1 with TRBJ2-7, with 10 bases aligning to TRBD2. After removal of 5 bases from V and 3 bases from J, the junction contained 19 bases not matched to a gene. CDR1 is MNHNS and CDR2 is SASEGT in the germline V gene. The CDR3 runs 19 residues. DNA for the CDR3: TGTGCCAGCAGTCTCACTTTAGCGGGAGGCACCCAGGGGGACTACGAGCAGTACTTC. Encoded protein: CASSLTLAGGTQGDYEQYF.

This clonotype was observed a single time. The chain links TRBV7-9 to TRBJ2-7, with TRBD1 matching 9 bases. CDR3 length: 18 residues. V was pared by 4 bases and J by 2 bases, with 15 bases of the junction left unmatched. CDR1 and CDR2 from the germline V gene are SEHNR and FQNEAQ (reference sequence). The CDR3 is CASSSTGQGGRGPYEQYF. As DNA, the CDR3 is TGTGCCAGCAGCTCGACGGGACAGGGAGGAAGGGGGCCCTACGAGCAGTACTTC.

The table lists this clonotype with many counts. The rearrangement links TRBV27 to TRBJ2-5; tentative D call: TRBD2 (5 bases). The germline V and J ends were trimmed by 7 bases and 1 base, with 16 bases remaining between them. Per germline, CDR1 MNHEY and CDR2 SMNVEV (reference sequence). The CDR3 sequence is 15 residues long. The CDR3 sequence: CASTPGWGVQETQYF. CDR3 DNA: TGTGCCAGCACCCCCGGGTGGGGAGTCCAAGAGACCCAGTACTTC.

The chain has TRBV29-1 and TRBJ1-1, with unresolved D. Germline lookup yields CDR1 SQVTM and CDR2 ANQGSEA. V was trimmed by 6 bases and J by 2 bases, leaving 1 base between them. The CDR3 spans 9 residues. Written as DNA, the CDR3 is TGCAGCGTAAACACTGAAGCTTTCTTT. Protein: CSVNTEAFF.

This clonotype occurred a few times. The chain is built from TRBV20-1 and TRBJ1-4, with 8 nucleotides matching TRBD1. Germline values: CDR1 DFQATT, CDR2 SNEGSKA (reference sequence). CDR3 size: 14 residues. J gave up 8 bases and V 6 bases, and 11 bases lay outside the gene matches. DNA for the CDR3: TGCAGTGCGCTACCCGACAGGGGAAGGGAAAAACTGTTTTTT. Its protein is CSALPDRGREKLFF.

This clonotype was seen a handful of times. The rearrangement uses TRBV6-2 or TRBV6-3 and TRBJ1-5; D not certain. The CDR3 is 13 amino acids. The V end was cut by 0 bases, the J end by 6 bases, with 6 bases between. The germline CDR1 and CDR2 sequences are MNHEY and SVGEGT. The DNA for the CDR3 is TGTGCCAGCAGTTACTCTCGGGCTCAGCCCCAGCATTTT. It yields the protein CASSYSRAQPQHF.

There are many counts of this clonotype. The J gene is TRBJ1-2, the V gene TRBV5-1; 8 bases match TRBD1. J lost 0 bases, V lost 3 bases, and 7 bases had no gene match. The CDR3 extends over 16 amino acids. Germline CDR1 reads SGHRS; CDR2 reads YFSETQ. The CDR3 region is CASSSLGTGTNYGYTF. The CDR3 nucleotides are TGCGCCAGCAGCTCCCTAGGGACAGGTACTAACTATGGCTACACCTTC.

A note on this clonotype: A single base separates this from a much larger clone, so it may be a read error. This chain connects TRBV11-2 to TRBJ2-7; no reliable D call. The CDR3 spans 15 residues. V gave up 5 bases and J gave up 7 bases, with 21 bases separating them. Looked up from germline, CDR1 is SGHAT and CDR2 is FQNNGV. The chain's CDR3 is CASSTEAGGHNEQYF. The CDR3 region has the DNA TGTGCCAGCAGCACAGAGGCTGGCGGCCACAATGAGCAGTACTTC.

This clonotype was found a few times. The chain joins TRBV12-3 or TRBV12-4 to TRBJ2-3; possible D gene TRBD1, 6 bases. The CDR3 is made up of 15 amino acids. The V gene lost 5 bases and the J gene lost 2 bases, with 14 bases spanning the gap. DNA for the CDR3: TGTGCCAGCAGTCCACTAGACAGGAACACAGATACGCAGTATTTT. Its protein is CASSPLDRNTDTQYF.

As for this clonotype: The junction departs from germline at one end; a sequencing error may be responsible. The chain is built from TRBV5-1 and TRBJ1-2; D possibly corresponds to TRBD1 (5 bases). The CDR3 contains 14 residues. Germline V gives CDR1 SGHRS, CDR2 YFSETQ. CDR3 nucleotides: TGCGCCGGCAGCCCCTGGGGCAATGATAATGGCTACACCTTC. This sequence encodes CAGSPWGNDNGYTF.

This clonotype was found a few times. The chain uses TRBV5-1 and TRBJ2-5, with TRBD2 matching 7 bases. Germline V gene lookup returns CDR1 SGHRS and CDR2 YFSETQ. The CDR3 spans 14 residues. V was clipped by 3 bases and J by 3 bases; unmatched bases: 5. The CDR3, as DNA: TGCGCCAGCAGCTCGAACCTAGCGGAAGAGACCCAGTACTTC. This translates into CASSSNLAEETQYF. The full variable domain, completed using reference TRBV5-1 and TRBJ2-5, is KAGVTQTPRYLIKTRGQQVTLSCSPISGHRSVSWYQQTPGQGLQFLFEYFSETQRNKGNFPGRFSGRQFSNSRSEMNVSTLELGDSALYLCASSSNLAEETQYFGPGTRLLVL.

This clonotype was seen repeatedly, ten times or more. The V and J genes are TRBV5-1 and TRBJ2-1, with 10 bases identical to TRBD2. V lost 2 bases to trimming and J lost 6 bases; unmatched junction nucleotides: 8. Per germline, CDR1 SGHRS and CDR2 YFSETQ. The CDR3 is made up of 16 amino acids. CDR3 coding DNA: TGCGCCAGCAGCTTCTATGCTAGCGGGAGTATCAATGAGCAGTTCTTC. It is translated as CASSFYASGSINEQFF.

This clonotype has a handful of counts. The chain carries TRBV5-6 and TRBJ2-7; D might be TRBD1 or TRBD2, each matching 5 bases. With 2 bases removed from V and 6 bases from J, the gap between germline ends came to 9 bases. The CDR3 covers 12 residues. Germline V gives CDR1 SGHDT, CDR2 YYEEEE. The CDR3 DNA reads as TGTGCCAGCAGCTTTGGGACCGGCGAGCAGTACTTC. This codes for CASSFGTGEQYF.

A single count supports this clonotype. The chain employs TRBV28 and TRBJ1-2; no firm D call. Germline V gene lookup returns CDR1 MDHEN and CDR2 SYDVKM. This CDR3 contains 15 residues. V was shortened by 6 bases and J by 5 bases, with 19 bases between the two germline ends. CDR3 nucleotide sequence: TGTGCCAGCAGCCTACCTGGTGGGGAAGGGTATGGCTACACCTTC. Translating it yields CASSLPGGEGYGYTF.

The chain uses TRBV6-6 and TRBJ2-1; 11 bases agree with TRBD1. The CDR3 covers 15 residues. Germline lookup yields CDR1 MNHNY and CDR2 SVGAGI (reference sequence). Trimming cost V 0 bases and J 8 bases; bases outside gene matches: 3. CDR3 in DNA: TGTGCCAGCAGTTACTCTCGGACAGGGGGCTATGAGCAGTTCTTC. Its protein is CASSYSRTGGYEQFF.

Turning to this clonotype: Mismatch with germline at one junction end may stem from a read error. CDR3 amino acids: CACSLGPPGQSYEQYF. The CDR3 DNA sequence: TGTGCCTGCAGTTTGGGCCCTCCGGGACAGAGCTACGAGCAGTACTTC. The chain joins TRBV28 to TRBJ2-4; 7 nucleotides align to TRBD1. The assigned J gene may be wrong: the sequence end matches TRBJ2-7 better. Germline V CDR1 and CDR2: MDHEN, SYDVKM. The CDR3 length is 16 residues.

In its sample, this clonotype was seen a few times. The chain combines TRBV6-2 or TRBV6-3 with TRBJ2-7; tentative D call: TRBD1 (6 bases). The closer fit of TRBJ2-5 to the DNA end suggests the J call may be wrong. The CDR3 runs 12 residues. Germline V gene data show CDR1 as MNHEY and CDR2 as SVGEGT. Here the CDR3 reads CASSLQGETQYF. The DNA of the CDR3 is TGTGCCAGCAGTCTACAGGGAGAGACCCAGTACTTC.

Remarks on this clonotype: An end of the junction does not agree with germline; a read error may underlie this. This chain connects TRBV4-1 to TRBJ2-4; 11 nucleotides agree with TRBD2. In germline, CDR1 is MGHRA, CDR2 YSYEKL. This CDR3 has 18 residues. The CDR3 sequence is CAGSQVGVAGGPGDIQYF. The CDR3 coding sequence is TGCGCCGGCAGCCAAGTCGGGGTAGCGGGAGGGCCTGGTGACATTCAGTACTTC.

As for this clonotype: The junction differs from germline at one of its ends, possibly a read error. The rearrangement uses TRBV28 and TRBJ1-1; D gene ambiguous. The CDR3 length is 13 residues. Germline CDR1 is MDHEN and CDR2 is SYDVKM. CDR3 sequence: CASSLHSGTEAFF. For the CDR3, the DNA is TGTGCCAGCAGCTTACATAGTGGCACTGAGGCTTTCTTT.

The chain links TRBV7-9 to TRBJ1-6; a weak D match, TRBD1 (6 bases). Germline CDR1 reads SEHNR; CDR2 reads FQNEAQ (reference sequence). Trimming shortened V by 5 bases and J by 7 bases, and 15 bases separated the two germline ends. The CDR3 length is 15 residues. The CDR3 bases are TGTGCCAGCAGCCTATTATCAGGGGCGAATTCACCCCTCCACTTT. This codes for CASSLLSGANSPLHF.

The chain links TRBV11-2 to TRBJ1-5; D is possibly TRBD1 (6 bases). Per germline, CDR1 SGHAT and CDR2 FQNNGV. The length of the CDR3 is 13 residues. Trimming stripped 1 base from V and 7 bases from J, with 8 bases between. The CDR3 region is CASSLAGEQPQHF. The CDR3, as DNA: TGTGCCAGCAGCTTAGCAGGGGAACAGCCCCAGCATTTT.

This clonotype was observed at least ten times. One junction end does not reproduce the germline sequence, and a read error may be involved. This rearrangement joins TRBV6-5 to TRBJ2-7; 9 positions match TRBD1. This CDR3 comprises 15 residues. Germline-derived CDR1 and CDR2 are MNHEY and SVGAGI. CDR3 protein: CANSGPGQGFYEQYF. The CDR3 DNA reads as TGTGCCAACAGTGGACCGGGACAGGGATTCTACGAGCAGTACTTC.

This clonotype occurred many times. The J gene is TRBJ2-1, the V gene TRBV11-2; the match to TRBD2 covers 10 bases. The germline gives CDR1 SGHAT, CDR2 FQNNGV. The J segment lost 2 bases and the V segment lost 6 bases, leaving 4 bases of the junction unmatched. CDR3 length: 15 amino acids. The DNA for the CDR3 is TGTGCCAGCAGATCAGCGGGAGGGCCCTACAATGAGCAGTTCTTC. Translation: CASRSAGGPYNEQFF.

This clonotype came up many times. The V call is TRBV5-1, the J call TRBJ2-3; a weak D match, TRBD1 (5 bases). Deletions cut 4 bases from V and 1 base from J, with 16 bases between. CDR1 is SGHRS, CDR2 YFSETQ, per germline. CDR3 size: 16 residues. CDR3 in DNA: TGCGCCAGCAGCCACAAACAGGCGTTTCGCACAGATACGCAGTATTTT. Translated, it gives CASSHKQAFRTDTQYF.

This clonotype showed up many times. The V call is TRBV20-1, the J call TRBJ2-7; 8 nucleotides agree with TRBD2. CDR1 and CDR2 (germline): DFQATT, SNEGSKA (reference sequence). There are 11 residues in the CDR3. V lost 5 bases and J lost 3; bases outside the gene matches: 0. The CDR3 sequence is CSAGTSYEQYF. In DNA, the CDR3 is TGCAGTGCTGGGACTAGCTACGAGCAGTACTTC.

This clonotype has at least ten counts. The chain has TRBV20-1 and TRBJ2-1, with a possible D match to TRBD2 (6 bases). CDR3 length: 13 amino acids. The germline gives CDR1 DFQATT, CDR2 SNEGSKA (reference sequence). V lost 1 base and J lost 8, with 12 bases in between. DNA for the CDR3: TGCAGTGCTAGAGGGGCGGGAATGGATGAGCAGTTCTTC. Translating it yields CSARGAGMDEQFF.